Included here is one TCR beta chain sequence, with context. The germline V gene encodes CDR1 SGHTA and CDR2 FQGNSA. The CDR3 runs to 16 residues. The ends were cut back, 1 base at V and 3 bases at J, with 13 bases in the middle. From the RT-PCR reads, TCRdb called clonotypes with MiXCR, one entry per CDR3 protein. This table holds approximately 530,000 distinct CDR3 sequences, approximately 12% found once. The data are from a study of response to subunit inactivated influenza vaccine. The sample here was PBMCs from blood, taken 40 to 50 days after vaccination. This receptor was identified in a man aged 45-65 years who received an inactivated influenza vaccine. The V and J genes are TRBV7-2 and TRBJ2-1; possibly TRBD1 for D (6 bases). CDR3 residues: CASSLELPGVYNEQFF. The CDR3 region has the DNA TGTGCCAGCAGCTTAGAATTGCCAGGGGTCTACAATGAGCAGTTCTTC.